This paragraph reports one TCR beta chain. A second PCR, run for roughly 6 to 11 cycles, used a sample-barcoded 5' primer plus a J-beta primer mix. TCRdb redid the calling of the 5' RACE reads with MiXCR, one entry per CDR3 protein. The sample records some 900,000 distinct CDR3 sequences, roughly 48% being singletons. The sample is drawn from a study of blood T cells in healthy people across ages. With 0 bases removed from V and 3 bases from J, the gap between germline ends came to 15 bases. Germline V gene lookup returns CDR1 DFQATT and CDR2 SNEGSKA (reference sequence). The CDR3 covers 15 residues. The genes are TRBV20-1 and TRBJ2-7; TRBD2 is a possible D gene (6 bases). The material sequenced was blood. The sequence derives from a man younger than 45 in good health. The CDR3 DNA is TGCAGTGCTAGAGACCCACCGGGAGCCATCTACGAGCAGTACTTC. Translating gives CSARDPPGAIYEQYF.